The 10 T cell receptor beta chains reported below all come from one sample, sequenced in a study of CD8 T cells in ankylosing spondylitis. TCRdb processed the 5' RACE reads anew with MiXCR; each CDR3 protein has one entry. The sample has about 160,000 distinct CDR3 sequences; 8.5% to 10% are singletons. The sequenced sample consisted of blood, either unsorted or a sorted T cell fraction (not recorded which). These receptors came from a female donor with ankylosing spondylitis or in good health (not recorded which).

This clonotype was seen a few times. The rearrangement joins TRBV5-1 to TRBJ1-2; 10 nucleotides align to TRBD1. CDR1 and CDR2 from the germline V gene are SGHRS and YFSETQ. The CDR3 covers 17 residues. V lost 4 bases, J lost 0 bases, and 9 bases stayed unmatched. The CDR3 nucleotides read TGCGCCAGCAGCGGGGACAGGGGACCTAAAGCTAACTATGGCTACACCTTC. Its protein product is CASSGDRGPKANYGYTF.

This chain links TRBV3-1 with TRBJ2-7; the D is unclear. Looked up from germline, CDR1 is LGHDT and CDR2 is YNNKEL (reference sequence). V shed 4 bases and J shed 2 bases, with 9 bases lying between them. The CDR3 runs to 13 residues. The CDR3 sequence is CASSPRTPYEQYF. The CDR3 coding sequence is TGTGCCAGCAGCCCCAGGACGCCCTACGAGCAGTACTTC.

This clonotype was found a few times. The chain carries TRBV6-5 and TRBJ2-1, with D possibly TRBD2 on 6 matching bases. This CDR3 is built from 16 residues. The V gene's germline CDR1 is MNHEY and CDR2 SVGAGI. V gave up 2 bases and J gave up 0 bases, with 11 bases separating them. In DNA form, the CDR3 reads TGTGCCAGCAGTTACGAGGCGGGAAGCTCCTACAATGAGCAGTTCTTC. Its translation: CASSYEAGSSYNEQFF.

This clonotype was seen more than once but under ten times. The rearrangement joins TRBV27 to TRBJ1-2, with 8 bases matching TRBD1. The CDR3 is 14 amino acids. Germline CDR1 is MNHEY and CDR2 is SMNVEV (reference sequence). Trimming removed 6 bases from V and 4 bases from J; junction bases left unmatched: 7. CDR3 coding DNA: TGTGCCAGCAGCCCCGGGACAGGCTCCTATGGCTACACCTTC. Translation gives CASSPGTGSYGYTF.

The CDR3 DNA reads TGTGCCAGCACTCATGGTGGAAATTCACCCCTCCACTTT. It is translated as CASTHGGNSPLHF. The V and J genes are TRBV2 and TRBJ1-6, with D unresolved. V was cut by 7 bases and J by 7 bases, with 11 bases left in between. This CDR3 comprises 13 residues. CDR1 is SNHLY, CDR2 FYNNEI, per germline.

This clonotype was detected a few times. At one end the junction does not follow the germline gene, possibly because of a read error. This chain connects TRBV4-3 to TRBJ2-1; TRBD1 or TRBD2 may be the D gene (5 bases each). The CDR3 consists of 16 residues. Germline V gene lookup returns CDR1 LGHNA and CDR2 YSLEER. CDR3 DNA: TGCGCCAGTAGCCAAGAGACCGGGACCGCCGACCATGAGCAGTTCTTC. This encodes CASSQETGTADHEQFF.

The chain has TRBV10-2 and TRBJ2-7, with D maybe TRBD2 (5 bases). Per the germline V gene, CDR1 is WSHSY and CDR2 is SAAADI. Trimming removed 4 bases from V and 3 bases from J, with 10 bases in between. The CDR3 length is 13 residues. DNA of the CDR3: TGCGCCAGCAGTGCCGGGGTGGGCTACGAGCAGTACTTC. Translated, it gives CASSAGVGYEQYF.

The chain is built from TRBV4-2 and TRBJ2-5, with 7 bases identical to TRBD2. The CDR3 has 14 residues. Germline V gene sequence: CDR1 LGHNA, CDR2 YNFKEQ. Germline trimming cut 4 bases from V and 2 bases from J; bases unmatched to any gene: 4. The CDR3 DNA reads as TGTGCCAGCAGCCCAGAGGGACTACAAGAGACCCAGTACTTC. Protein: CASSPEGLQETQYF.

This chain links TRBV6-2 or TRBV6-3 with TRBJ2-2; D may match TRBD1 or TRBD2 (5 bases each). Per the germline V gene, CDR1 is MNHEY and CDR2 is SVGEGT. The CDR3 contains 15 residues. Trimming removed 7 bases at V and 3 bases at J, with 15 bases between. CDR3 amino acids: CASTSGKGYTGELFF. The DNA of the CDR3 is TGTGCCAGCACTTCCGGGAAGGGGTACACCGGGGAGCTGTTTTTT.

The J gene is TRBJ2-1, the V gene TRBV3-1, with D maybe TRBD2 (7 bases). Germline CDR1 is LGHDT and CDR2 is YNNKEL (reference sequence). The CDR3 length is 18 residues. With 0 bases removed from V and 0 bases from J, the gap between germline ends came to 15 bases. CDR3: CASSQEGGRGSSYNEQFF. The CDR3 DNA is TGTGCCAGCAGCCAAGAGGGGGGGCGGGGAAGCTCCTACAATGAGCAGTTCTTC.